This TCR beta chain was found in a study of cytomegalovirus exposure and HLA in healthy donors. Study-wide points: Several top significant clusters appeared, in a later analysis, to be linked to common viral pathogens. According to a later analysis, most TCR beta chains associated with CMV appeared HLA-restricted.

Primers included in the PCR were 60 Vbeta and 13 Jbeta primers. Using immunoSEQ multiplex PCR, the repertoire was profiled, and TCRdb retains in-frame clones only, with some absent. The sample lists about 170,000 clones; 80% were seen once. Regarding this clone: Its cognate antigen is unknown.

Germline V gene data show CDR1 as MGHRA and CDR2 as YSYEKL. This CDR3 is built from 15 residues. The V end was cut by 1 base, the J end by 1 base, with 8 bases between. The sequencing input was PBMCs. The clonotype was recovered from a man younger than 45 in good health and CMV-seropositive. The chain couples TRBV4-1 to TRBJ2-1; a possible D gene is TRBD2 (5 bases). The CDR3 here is CASSQAGMSYNEQFF. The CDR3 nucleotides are TGCGCCAGCAGCCAAGCCGGGATGTCCTACAATGAGCAGTTCTTC.